Sequencing of this T cell receptor (beta chain) was carried out in a study of shared clonotypes between healthy human individuals. About the research overall: Three plates were used per donor for CD4 naive, three for CD4 memory, two for CD8 naive and one for CD8 memory. The study, taken as a whole, reports: The study found approximately 5% of naive CD4 clonotypes shared across several donors.

With respect to this clone: Its antigen is currently unknown.

Assay runs were performed at deep level. Some clones are missing from TCRdb's copy, which holds only in-frame ones; the method was immunoSEQ multiplex PCR. Found here are a few million clones, 90% to 95% of them singletons; the top ten hold approximately 1.7%. The CDR3 covers 14 residues. CD45RO-negative cells were positively selected for CCR7, leaving out terminally differentiated effector memory CD45RA+ cells. This clonotype was sampled from a young man in good health. Some clones in this sample may be carry-over from other donors' samples. The sequenced sample was naive CD8+ T cells from PBMCs. This sequence joins TRBV1 and TRBJ2-7; the table's D gene call, TRBD1, was not cross checked with the DNA. TRBV1 has pseudogene status. CDR3 in DNA: TGCACCAGCAGACCCCCGGACAGGACCTACGAGCAGTACTTC. This codes for CTSRPPDRTYEQYF.